A single sample is the source of the 6 T cell receptor beta chains below, sequenced in a study of early T cells in non-severe SARS-CoV-2 infection. Each CDR3 protein is one row after TCRdb ran MiXCR on the 5' RACE reads. The sample comprises about 77,000 distinct CDR3 sequences, more than 7.5% of which are singletons, and 4.8% rests with the top ten. Material for sequencing was whole blood. These receptors all come from an adult who was a healthcare worker with PCR-confirmed SARS-CoV-2 infection or an uninfected control (not recorded which).

This clonotype was detected many times. The chain carries TRBV5-1 and TRBJ2-5; D perhaps matches TRBD2 (5 bases). CDR1 SGHRS and CDR2 YFSETQ come from the germline V gene. V was shortened by 3 bases and J by 1 base, with 13 bases between the two germline ends. The CDR3 loop spans 15 amino acids. This chain's CDR3 is CASSSADGPQETQYF. DNA for the CDR3: TGCGCCAGCAGCTCAGCGGACGGACCCCAAGAGACCCAGTACTTC. Based on the CDR3 plus reference TRBV5-1 and TRBJ2-5, the full variable domain is KAGVTQTPRYLIKTRGQQVTLSCSPISGHRSVSWYQQTPGQGLQFLFEYFSETQRNKGNFPGRFSGRQFSNSRSEMNVSTLELGDSALYLCASSSADGPQETQYFGPGTRLLVL.

This clonotype was observed many times. The genes are TRBV29-1 and TRBJ2-3; maybe TRBD2 (5 bases). There are 12 residues in the CDR3. Germline lookup yields CDR1 SQVTM and CDR2 ANQGSEA. V shed 4 bases and J shed 4 bases, with 9 bases lying between them. CDR3 bases: TGCAGCGTTGGGCTAGCAGCAGATACGCAGTATTTT. It yields the protein CSVGLAADTQYF.

In its sample, this clonotype was seen many times. The V gene is TRBV5-1, the J gene TRBJ2-4; tentatively, D is TRBD2 (6 bases). The CDR3 is made up of 17 amino acids. V was cut by 0 bases and J by 3 bases, with 16 bases left in between. CDR1 and CDR2 from the germline V gene are SGHRS and YFSETQ. The CDR3 bases are TGCGCCAGCAGCTTGGTGGCGTCGACGGGGGTCAAAAACATTCAGTACTTC. Protein: CASSLVASTGVKNIQYF.

The genes are TRBV28 and TRBJ1-1, with D possibly matching TRBD1 (5 bases). Germline CDR1 MDHEN, CDR2 SYDVKM. The CDR3 runs 14 residues. V lost 5 bases and J lost 4, with 14 bases in between. The CDR3 DNA is TGTGCCAGCAGTCCACCGGGGGGACTCACTGAAGCTTTCTTT. Amino acid sequence: CASSPPGGLTEAFF.

This clonotype was counted many times. V is TRBV25-1 and J is TRBJ1-4; unclear D gene. There are 16 residues in the CDR3. Between the trimmed V and J ends, which lost 0 bases and 8 bases, there was a span of 16 bases. The germline gives CDR1 MGHDK, CDR2 SYGVNS. CDR3 DNA sequence: TGTGCCAGCAGTGAATATAGCCCGACCGTAAGGGAAAAACTGTTTTTT. Encoded protein: CASSEYSPTVREKLFF.

This clonotype was picked up many times. The gene calls are TRBV5-1 and TRBJ2-7, with 8 positions matching TRBD2. V trimming: 4 bases; J trimming: 0 bases; junction bases outside the gene matches: 6. The CDR3 contains 15 residues. Per germline, CDR1 SGHRS and CDR2 YFSETQ. The CDR3 DNA is TGCGCCAGCAGCCGGGACGGGACTAGCTCCTACGAGCAGTACTTC. This codes for CASSRDGTSSYEQYF.